This T cell receptor (beta chain) was found in a study of OX40 agonist ivuxolimab in advanced cancers. Study at large: 30% to 40% of patients had received prior checkpoint inhibitor therapy. Findings and caveats of the study: Those patients achieving a partial response at 0.1-3.0 mg/kg showed among the lowest clonal expansion.

As regards this clone: Its target is not known.

Germline V gives CDR1 SEHNR, CDR2 FQNEAQ (reference sequence). CDR3 size: 12 residues. Unmatched junction bases numbered 2, after V lost 6 bases and J lost 8 bases. Method: immunoSEQ multiplex PCR; TCRdb's copy keeps in-frame clones and lacks some. The sample holds 60,000 to 100,000 clones, 94% seen once. The V and J genes are TRBV7-9 and TRBJ1-2; TRBD1 agrees at 11 bases. The source was CD4+ or CD8+ T cells sorted from blood, collected in a trial of the OX40 agonist ivuxolimab. This clonotype was obtained from an adult with an advanced solid tumor such as melanoma, head and neck, liver or kidney cancer. The CDR3 nucleotides are TGTGCCAGCAGGCGGACAGGGGGCGGCTACACCTTC. Translated, it gives CASRRTGGGYTF.